What follows are 3 T cell receptor beta chains derived from one specimen sequenced in a study of T cell changes during pregnancy in multiple sclerosis. Generated by immunoSEQ multiplex PCR, the TCRdb table keeps only in-frame clones and is missing some. The repertoire holds about 32,000 clones, with 80% to 90% as singletons. This specimen consisted of CD8+ T cells from peripheral blood mononuclear cells, obtained in the second trimester of pregnancy. Receptor source: a female donor with multiple sclerosis, enrolled in a pregnancy study.

The chain links TRBV5-1 to TRBJ2-2; the D gene is possibly TRBD2 (5 bases). CDR1 and CDR2 (germline): SGHRS, YFSETQ. This CDR3 spans 14 amino acids. The V end was cut by 0 bases, the J end by 6 bases, with 9 bases between. CDR3 DNA sequence: TGCGCCAGCAGCTTGGTATGGGGAGCCGGGGAGCTGTTTTTT. This gives the protein CASSLVWGAGELFF.

CDR3 residues: CASSLGEASGSTDTQYF. CDR3 DNA sequence: TGTGCCAGCAGCTTAGGGGAGGCTAGCGGGAGCACAGATACGCAGTATTTT. This chain joins TRBV11-2 and TRBJ2-3; TRBD2 agrees at 8 bases. CDR3 length: 17 amino acids. The J segment lost 0 bases and the V segment lost 1 base, leaving 6 bases of the junction unmatched. Germline V gene sequence: CDR1 SGHAT, CDR2 FQNNGV. The full variable domain, with the rest looked up from reference TRBV11-2 and TRBJ2-3, is EAGVAQSPRYKIIEKRQSVAFWCNPISGHATLYWYQQILGQGPKLLIQFQNNGVVDDSQLPKDRFSAERLKGVDSTLKIQPAKLEDSAVYLCASSLGEASGSTDTQYFGPGTRLTVL.

This rearrangement joins TRBV7-9 to TRBJ2-2, with no clear D. The germline CDR1 and CDR2 sequences are SEHNR and FQNEAQ (reference sequence). V gave up 3 bases and J gave up 6 bases, with 8 bases separating them. The CDR3 spans 13 residues. The CDR3 region is CASSFSLSGELFF. CDR3 sequence (DNA): TGTGCCAGCAGCTTCTCCCTCTCCGGGGAGCTGTTTTTT. The variable domain in full, completed from reference TRBV7-9 and TRBJ2-2, reads DTGVSQNPRHKITKRGQNVTFRCDPISEHNRLYWYRQTLGQGPEFLTYFQNEAQLEKSRLLSDRFSAERPKGSFSTLEIQRTEQGDSAMYLCASSFSLSGELFFGEGSRLTVL.